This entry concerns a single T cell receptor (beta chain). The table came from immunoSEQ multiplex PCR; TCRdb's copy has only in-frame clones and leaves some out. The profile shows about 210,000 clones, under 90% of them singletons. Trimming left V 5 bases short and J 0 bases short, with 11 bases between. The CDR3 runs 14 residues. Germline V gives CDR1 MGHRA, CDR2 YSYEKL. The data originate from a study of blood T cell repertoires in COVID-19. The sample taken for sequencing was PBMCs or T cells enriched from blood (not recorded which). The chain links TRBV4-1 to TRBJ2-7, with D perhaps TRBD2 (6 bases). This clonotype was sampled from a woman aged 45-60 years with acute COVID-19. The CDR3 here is CASSKQEGSYEQYF. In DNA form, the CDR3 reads TGCGCCAGCAGCAAACAGGAGGGCTCCTACGAGCAGTACTTC.